Detailed here is one TCR beta chain. The protocol was immunoSEQ multiplex PCR, while the TCRdb copy is restricted to in-frame clones and leaves out a portion. The sample has 300,000 to 400,000 clones, approximately 90% seen once. The source of the sample is a study of cytomegalovirus exposure and HLA in healthy donors. Sequencing used PBMCs. The sequence was obtained from a woman aged 18-29 years in good health and CMV-seronegative.

The CDR3 nucleotides read TGTGCCAGCAGTATTGCGGGAGGGCCCCAAGAGACCCAGTACTTC. Encoded protein: CASSIAGGPQETQYF. The chain uses TRBV25-1 and TRBJ2-5; 9 bases are shared with TRBD2. Germline lookup yields CDR1 MGHDK and CDR2 SYGVNS. The trim removed 5 bases at V and 1 base at J, leaving 5 bases unmatched. The CDR3 runs to 15 residues.